This T cell receptor (beta chain) was recovered during a study of T cells after yellow fever vaccination. Study information: Any fraction with a low cell number was prepared using SMART-Seq v4 Ultra Low Input.

Points from the study as a whole: Most clones from primary vaccination resurfaced after the booster (approximately 96% CD4, around 90% CD8).

TCRdb redid the calling of the 5' RACE reads with MiXCR, one entry per CDR3 protein. The profile shows approximately 250,000 distinct CDR3 sequences, over 4.5% of them singletons. Note on this clonotype: Its specificity is not known.

CDR1 and CDR2 from the germline V gene are SGHRS and YFSETQ. This CDR3 has 15 amino acids. V was pared by 0 bases and J by 4 bases, with 10 bases between. The V and J genes are TRBV5-1 and TRBJ2-2; either TRBD1 or TRBD2 may supply D (5 bases each). The input for sequencing was CD4+ T cells sorted from PBMCs, taken on the day of the yellow fever booster vaccination. This TCR was recovered from a man younger than 35 who received the YFV17D yellow fever vaccine. The DNA of the CDR3 is TGCGCCAGCAGCTTGGGGGGGTCGCGCACCGGGGAGCTGTTTTTT. Translating it yields CASSLGGSRTGELFF.